The subject of this entry is one T cell receptor (beta chain). What it binds is not known. The data are from a study of post-analysis software for immune sequencing data. Study conclusions and caveats: Controls had significantly higher normalized Chao1 diversity than multiple sclerosis patients.

Unique molecular identifiers tagged the TCR beta cDNA libraries. TCRdb ran MiXCR on the PCR reads and lists one entry per CDR3 protein. This table holds roughly 800,000 distinct CDR3 sequences, roughly 58% found once. The sequence was obtained from a girl between 10 and 17 years old with multiple sclerosis. The sequencing input was blood.

The CDR3: CSAGLAGGRGNEQFF. The DNA for the CDR3 is TGCAGTGCAGGGCTAGCGGGGGGTAGGGGCAATGAGCAGTTCTTC. J is TRBJ2-1 and V is TRBV20-1; 11 nucleotides line up with TRBD2. Germline V lookup: CDR1 DFQATT, CDR2 SNEGSKA (reference sequence). The CDR3 covers 15 residues. V lost 6 bases, J lost 6 bases, and 10 bases stayed unmatched.